The next 31 T cell receptor beta chains were all read from a single sample in a study of T-cell memory formation after mild COVID-19 (dated by TCRdb to the early 2020s). Library generation was performed with 5' RACE. TCRdb shows the sequencer as Illumina NovaSeq 6000. Clones were called with MiXCR by TCRdb after fastp trimmed the public reads at Q25, and only in-frame beta chains were retained. Records with the same CDR3 protein are collapsed into one entry carrying the most frequent genes and DNA. This sample holds fewer than 600,000 distinct CDR3 sequences; about a fifth were observed only once. The leading ten clones occupy about 8.4% of the sample. The sequenced sample was PBMCs or a T cell subset sorted from them (not recorded which). These receptors were taken from an adult woman who had mild COVID-19 (a few samples of this study predate the infection). The sample titles of this study are shuffled in the database, so cell type and time point are left out; the donor was told from shared clones.

The V call is TRBV4-2, the J call TRBJ2-2; D is ambiguous. The CDR3 extends over 12 amino acids. Germline V gene lookup returns CDR1 LGHNA and CDR2 YNFKEQ. Trimming cost V 1 base and J 6 bases, with 3 bases left between them. The CDR3 region has the DNA TGTGCCAGCAGCCAAGTACCCGGGGAGCTGTTTTTT. It yields the protein CASSQVPGELFF.

The genes are TRBV7-9 and TRBJ2-5; 11 nucleotides line up with TRBD2. With 6 bases clipped from V and 3 bases from J, the junction kept 21 bases outside the gene matches. CDR3 length: 20 residues. The germline CDR1 and CDR2 sequences are SEHNR and FQNEAQ (reference sequence). CDR3 protein: CASRSFRDSGGARREETQYF. The CDR3, as DNA: TGTGCCAGCAGGTCATTTCGAGATAGCGGGGGGGCTCGGCGGGAAGAGACCCAGTACTTC. Filled out from reference TRBV7-9 and TRBJ2-5, the complete variable domain reads DTGVSQNPRHKITKRGQNVTFRCDPISEHNRLYWYRQTLGQGPEFLTYFQNEAQLEKSRLLSDRFSAERPKGSFSTLEIQRTEQGDSAMYLCASRSFRDSGGARREETQYFGPGTRLLVL.

This clonotype was detected ten times or more. One end of the junction varies from germline; a read error may be responsible. This sequence joins TRBV5-1 and TRBJ1-1; D is unresolved. Per germline, CDR1 SGHRS and CDR2 YFSETQ. This CDR3 is 14 amino acids long. The CDR3 DNA reads as TGTGCCAGCAGCTTAGGAGGCGTTAACACTGAAGCTTTCTTT. Encoded protein: CASSLGGVNTEAFF.

This clonotype has a count of ten or more. This rearrangement joins TRBV11-2 to TRBJ2-1; 9 positions match TRBD2. Germline-derived CDR1 and CDR2 are SGHAT and FQNNGV. This CDR3 is built from 17 residues. J lost 6 bases, V lost 1 base, and 10 bases had no gene match. CDR3 in amino acids: CASSLVRRTSAGNEQFF. The CDR3 DNA reads as TGTGCCAGCAGCTTAGTTAGGAGGACTAGCGCGGGCAATGAGCAGTTCTTC.

J is TRBJ2-3 and V is TRBV12-3 or TRBV12-4, with TRBD2 as a possible D gene (6 bases). Deletions cut 4 bases from V and 2 bases from J, with 19 bases between. This CDR3 is built from 17 residues. CDR3 loop: CASSSEVLARNTDTQYF. The DNA for the CDR3 is TGTGCCAGCAGTTCCGAGGTCCTAGCGAGGAACACAGATACGCAGTATTTT.

This clonotype was observed a few times. V and J are TRBV20-1 and TRBJ2-1; D possibly corresponds to TRBD1 (6 bases). V lost 3 bases to trimming and J lost 5 bases, with 14 bases between them. Germline V gene data show CDR1 as DFQATT and CDR2 as SNEGSKA (reference sequence). The length of the CDR3 is 14 residues. The CDR3 loop is CSARKDSLDNEQFF. CDR3 bases: TGCAGTGCTAGGAAGGACAGCCTAGACAATGAGCAGTTCTTC.

The CDR3 DNA reads TGTGCCAGCAGCATAGGGACCGGAGGGGAGCAGTTCTTC. This sequence encodes CASSIGTGGEQFF. The gene calls are TRBV7-3 and TRBJ2-1; D is possibly TRBD2 (6 bases). Trimming pared 5 bases from V and 10 bases from J, leaving 15 bases between. The CDR3 runs to 13 residues. Germline CDR1 is SGHTA and CDR2 is FQGTGA.

This clonotype occurred a few times. The V call is TRBV15, the J call TRBJ2-5; D unclear. V dropped 1 base and J dropped 4 bases, with 13 bases sitting between them. Germline lookup yields CDR1 LNHNV and CDR2 YYDKDF (reference sequence). This CDR3 is 15 amino acids long. The CDR3, as DNA: TGTGCCACCAGCAGAGTAACGGAACCTCGAGAGACCCAGTACTTC. Protein: CATSRVTEPRETQYF.

V gene TRBV18 combines with J gene TRBJ1-1; 8 nucleotides match TRBD1. V was pared by 6 bases and J by 5 bases, with 8 bases of the junction left unmatched. The CDR3 is 14 residues long. Germline lookup yields CDR1 KGHSH and CDR2 LQKENI. The CDR3 coding sequence is TGTGCCAGCTCGCAACAGGGGGGGTGGACTGAAGCTTTCTTT. Translation: CASSQQGGWTEAFF.

This clonotype was found a few times. The genes are TRBV14 and TRBJ1-6, with D perhaps matching TRBD1 (5 bases). Trimming removed 0 bases from V and 9 bases from J, with 12 bases in between. Germline V CDR1 and CDR2: SGHDN, FVKESK. The CDR3 is made up of 15 amino acids. CDR3 coding DNA: TGTGCCAGCAGCCAAGATCAGGGAGCCAGTTCACCCCTCCACTTT. Protein: CASSQDQGASSPLHF.

This clonotype has more than one count but fewer than ten. This chain connects TRBV12-3 or TRBV12-4 to TRBJ1-1; D may be TRBD1 (6 bases). This CDR3 is 13 amino acids long. Trimming cost V 7 bases and J 7 bases, with 16 bases left between them. CDR3 in amino acids: CASTPLTGIEAFF. In DNA, the CDR3 is TGTGCCAGCACGCCATTAACAGGGATTGAAGCTTTCTTT.

This clonotype was recorded a few times. This chain uses TRBV6-5 with TRBJ2-7, with D hard to call. Per germline, CDR1 MNHEY and CDR2 SVGAGI. V was cut by 2 bases and J by 2 bases, with 16 bases left in between. The CDR3 runs to 16 residues. The CDR3 DNA reads as TGTGCCAGCAGTTACGGACGGAGCCCGTTGCCCTACGAGCAGTACTTC. Protein product: CASSYGRSPLPYEQYF.

This chain uses TRBV20-1 with TRBJ2-1; 7 bases agree with TRBD2. With 3 bases clipped from V and 4 bases from J, the junction kept 6 bases outside the gene matches. Germline values: CDR1 DFQATT, CDR2 SNEGSKA (reference sequence). The CDR3 spans 14 residues. DNA of the CDR3: TGCAGTGCTAGTGGGCTAGCGGATTACAATGAGCAGTTCTTC. Amino acid sequence: CSASGLADYNEQFF.

The V gene is TRBV21-1, the J gene TRBJ1-5; TRBD1, the table's D call, was not compared with the DNA. TRBV21-1 is a known pseudogene. The CDR3 runs 19 residues. The CDR3 region has the DNA TGTGCCAGCAGCAAACGGAAGCTTCCGGGACCCCCAACCAATCAGCCCCAGCATTTT. Protein: CASSKRKLPGPPTNQPQHF.

A few counts support this clonotype. This chain links TRBV5-1 with TRBJ2-2, with TRBD2 identical over 7 bases. From germline, CDR1 is SGHRS and CDR2 YFSETQ. With V trimmed by 4 bases and J by 2 bases, 8 bases remained unmatched. The length of the CDR3 is 16 residues. The CDR3 is CASSPTSGINTGELFF. In nucleotides, the CDR3 is TGCGCCAGCAGCCCAACCAGCGGGATTAACACCGGGGAGCTGTTTTTT.

This clonotype was seen more than once but under ten times. V gene TRBV7-6 combines with J gene TRBJ1-1; D might be TRBD1 (5 bases). V lost 5 bases and J 3 bases, leaving 16 bases between the germline ends. Germline V CDR1 and CDR2: SGHVS, FNYEAQ. This CDR3 contains 15 residues. For the CDR3, the DNA is TGTGCCAGCAGCAGGGGACTGGGCAAGGACACTGAAGCTTTCTTT. As protein: CASSRGLGKDTEAFF. The full variable domain, rest sourced from reference TRBV7-6 and TRBJ1-1, is GAGVSQSPRYKVTKRGQDVALRCDPISGHVSLYWYRQALGQGPEFLTYFNYEAQQDKSGLPNDRFSAERPEGSISTLTIQRTEQRDSAMYRCASSRGLGKDTEAFFGQGTRLTVV.

This chain connects TRBV10-3 to TRBJ2-5; D remains ambiguous. The CDR3 length is 13 residues. CDR1 is ENHRY and CDR2 is SYGVKD in the germline V gene. Trimming cost V 4 bases and J 2 bases, with 8 bases left between them. CDR3 amino acids: CAISGPEQETQYF. The CDR3 region has the DNA TGTGCCATCAGTGGACCTGAGCAAGAGACCCAGTACTTC.

V is TRBV7-9 and J is TRBJ1-4; no reliable D call. The V gene's germline CDR1 is SEHNR and CDR2 FQNEAQ (reference sequence). CDR3 length: 14 amino acids. Deletions cut 6 bases from V and 7 bases from J, with 15 bases between. The DNA of the CDR3 is TGTGCCAGCAGTTCGCTTCTGAGGACTGAAAAACTGTTTTTT. Amino acids: CASSSLLRTEKLFF.

This clonotype was seen ten or more times. The rearrangement joins TRBV20-1 to TRBJ2-1; the D is unclear. The germline gives CDR1 DFQATT, CDR2 SNEGSKA (reference sequence). Deletions cut 6 bases from V and 10 bases from J, with 22 bases between. The CDR3 totals 14 residues. The CDR3 protein is CSAQRPSSLGEQFF. CDR3 in DNA: TGCAGTGCCCAGAGGCCCTCCTCCCTGGGGGAGCAGTTCTTC.

CDR3 region: CASSRLEGEQFF. For the CDR3, the DNA is TGTGCCAGCAGTCGACTAGAGGGTGAGCAGTTCTTC. V is TRBV12-3 or TRBV12-4 and J is TRBJ2-1, with D possibly TRBD2 on 6 matching bases. The CDR3 length is 12 residues. Trimming took off 5 bases at V and 9 bases at J, with 11 bases between the two ends.

V usage is TRBV7-2 and J usage is TRBJ2-1; tentative D call: TRBD2 (5 bases). V gave up 5 bases and J gave up 2 bases, with 19 bases separating them. The CDR3 sequence is 17 residues long. From germline, CDR1 is SGHTA and CDR2 FQGNSA. The CDR3 DNA is TGTGCCAGCAGCCCATCGAGGGTGGGCTGGACCTACAATGAGCAGTTCTTC. Its translation is CASSPSRVGWTYNEQFF.

This clonotype has more than one count but fewer than ten. The chain joins TRBV12-3 or TRBV12-4 to TRBJ1-2; possibly TRBD1 for D (6 bases). Deletions cut 0 bases from V and 6 bases from J, with 8 bases between. This CDR3 region has 13 residues. The CDR3, as DNA: TGTGCCAGCAGTTTAGCCAGGGGTGATGGCTACACCTTC. Amino acids: CASSLARGDGYTF.

This rearrangement joins TRBV7-9 to TRBJ1-1, with D possibly TRBD1 on 5 matching bases. Per the germline V gene, CDR1 is SEHNR and CDR2 is FQNEAQ (reference sequence). V was shortened by 5 bases and J by 2 bases, with 15 bases between the two germline ends. CDR3 length equals 15 residues. The CDR3 reads CASSAYGTLNTEAFF. The CDR3 DNA reads as TGTGCCAGCAGCGCGTACGGGACTCTTAACACTGAAGCTTTCTTT. Supplemented by reference TRBV7-9 and TRBJ1-1, the full variable domain reads DTGVSQNPRHKITKRGQNVTFRCDPISEHNRLYWYRQTLGQGPEFLTYFQNEAQLEKSRLLSDRFSAERPKGSFSTLEIQRTEQGDSAMYLCASSAYGTLNTEAFFGQGTRLTVV.

The CDR3 is CASSYPSSATAAYQETQYF. The CDR3 DNA reads TGTGCCAGCAGTTACCCGTCATCGGCAACAGCGGCGTACCAAGAGACCCAGTACTTC. This chain links TRBV6-5 with TRBJ2-5; D may be TRBD2 (5 bases). CDR3 length: 19 amino acids. The V gene lost 2 bases and the J gene lost 0 bases, with 22 bases spanning the gap. Germline CDR1 is MNHEY and CDR2 is SVGAGI.

V gene TRBV4-1 combines with J gene TRBJ2-1; 15 bases are shared with TRBD2. Trimming removed 2 bases from V and 0 bases from J; junction bases left unmatched: 8. CDR1 is MGHRA and CDR2 is YSYEKL in the germline V gene. The CDR3 covers 20 residues. CDR3 nucleotides: TGCGCCAGCAGCCAATTGGGACTAGCGGGGGGTCCTAGCTCCTACAATGAGCAGTTCTTC. This gives the protein CASSQLGLAGGPSSYNEQFF.

This clonotype appeared a few times. The J gene is TRBJ2-5, the V gene TRBV29-1, with a possible D match to TRBD2 (7 bases). The CDR3 totals 14 residues. Germline V gives CDR1 SQVTM, CDR2 ANQGSEA. Trimming stripped 2 bases from V and 4 bases from J, with 14 bases between. As DNA, the CDR3 is TGCAGCGTTGAATTAGGGGGGGTCCGAGAGACCCAGTACTTC. Translated: CSVELGGVRETQYF.

A few counts support this clonotype. The chain couples TRBV24-1 to TRBJ2-2; D tentatively fits TRBD1 or TRBD2 (6 bases each). Germline loops: CDR1 KGHDR, CDR2 SFDVKD. Trimming left V 7 bases short and J 6 bases short, with 11 bases between. CDR3 length equals 13 residues. CDR3: CATSRGPPGELFF. Here the CDR3 DNA reads TGTGCCACCAGCCGGGGGCCCCCCGGGGAGCTGTTTTTT.

This clonotype was observed once. This rearrangement joins TRBV10-3 to TRBJ2-3, with D possibly matching TRBD2 (6 bases). V lost 8 bases and J lost 0, with 6 bases in between. The germline V gene encodes CDR1 ENHRY and CDR2 SYGVKD. This CDR3 comprises 12 residues. The CDR3: CAIAGSTDTQYF. In DNA form, the CDR3 reads TGTGCCATCGCGGGGAGCACAGATACGCAGTATTTT.

Only a few counts were recorded for this clonotype. The V gene is TRBV12-3 or TRBV12-4, the J gene TRBJ2-1; a possible D gene is TRBD1 (6 bases). The CDR3 has 14 residues. The V end lost 6 bases, the J end lost 8 bases, and 17 bases lay between the germline ends. This chain's CDR3 is CASSPGQGWDEQFF. DNA of the CDR3: TGTGCCAGCAGCCCGGGACAAGGCTGGGATGAGCAGTTCTTC.

This clonotype was counted many times. The chain uses TRBV7-2 and TRBJ2-5, with TRBD2 identical over 10 bases. With 5 bases clipped from V and 5 bases from J, the junction kept 8 bases outside the gene matches. CDR1 and CDR2 from the germline V gene are SGHTA and FQGNSA. CDR3 size: 15 residues. CDR3 in DNA: TGTGCCAGCAGCCTTCAGCGGGGGGGCCGGGAGACCCAGTACTTC. Translated: CASSLQRGGRETQYF.

This clonotype was observed a handful of times. The chain combines TRBV25-1 with TRBJ2-2; D ambiguous. The germline V gene encodes CDR1 MGHDK and CDR2 SYGVNS. V was pared by 4 bases and J by 3 bases, with 12 bases between. The CDR3 sequence is 15 residues long. CDR3 in amino acids: CASSVSGGDTGELFF. The CDR3 DNA sequence: TGTGCCAGCAGTGTCTCAGGTGGGGACACCGGGGAGCTGTTTTTT.